These 14 T cell receptor beta chains originate from one sample sequenced in a study of molecular identifiers for immune sequencing clone quantification. TCRdb called the PCR reads again in MiXCR, with one record for every CDR3 protein. This repertoire shows roughly 90,000 distinct CDR3 sequences, 15% to 20% found once; its top ten account for 0.75% to 0.95%. Sequencing was carried out using naive CD8+ T cells from blood, with Jurkat cell RNA spiked in. Subset indicated: FACS-sorted CD8+CD4-CCR7+CD45RA+ naive T cells. Receptor source: a human donor in good health. Some libraries in this study had Jurkat cell RNA spiked in.

This clonotype was seen more than once but under ten times. The chain links TRBV6-1 to TRBJ2-1; D remains unclear. Germline V gene lookup returns CDR1 MNHNS and CDR2 SASEGT. This CDR3 region has 16 residues. V lost 7 bases and J lost 0, with 16 bases in between. The CDR3 loop reads CASKSTESSSYNEQFF. The CDR3, as DNA: TGTGCCAGCAAAAGCACAGAGTCGAGCTCCTACAATGAGCAGTTCTTC.

This clonotype occurred many times. CDR3 coding DNA: TGTGCCAGCAGTGACGTTGACCGCTCACCCCTCCACTTT. Translating gives CASSDVDRSPLHF. The chain combines TRBV25-1 with TRBJ1-6; D unclear. The CDR3 covers 13 residues. Germline CDR1 MGHDK, CDR2 SYGVNS. The V end was cut by 3 bases, the J end by 10 bases, with 10 bases between.

There are many counts of this clonotype. The V call is TRBV5-5, the J call TRBJ1-2; D is undetermined. Trimming took off 1 base at V and 7 bases at J, with 14 bases between the two ends. Germline values: CDR1 SGHKS, CDR2 YYEKEE (reference sequence). This CDR3 is built from 14 residues. CDR3 DNA: TGTGCCAGCAGCTTGTATGACTCGTCTGTTGGCTACACCTTC. Encoded protein: CASSLYDSSVGYTF.

This chain uses TRBV12-3 or TRBV12-4 with TRBJ2-1, with 8 bases matching TRBD1. V lost 5 bases, J lost 7 bases, and 13 bases stayed unmatched. This CDR3 has 16 residues. The CDR3 loop reads CASSPPWTGNVNEQFF. The CDR3 nucleotides are TGTGCCAGCAGTCCACCCTGGACAGGGAACGTTAATGAGCAGTTCTTC.

The sample holds many counts of this clonotype. The chain employs TRBV27 and TRBJ2-7, with TRBD2 identical over 8 bases. V shed 7 bases and J 4 bases; nucleotides not matched to a gene: 6. CDR3 length: 13 amino acids. Germline lookup yields CDR1 MNHEY and CDR2 SMNVEV (reference sequence). As DNA, the CDR3 is TGTGCCAGCAAACCCGGGGGGGCGTACGAGCAGTACTTC. It specifies CASKPGGAYEQYF.

The gene calls are TRBV5-6 and TRBJ2-7; 14 bases fit TRBD2. The CDR3 has 15 residues. Germline-derived CDR1 and CDR2 are SGHDT and YYEEEE. Trimming removed 4 bases from V and 6 bases from J; junction bases left unmatched: 6. CDR3 residues: CASSPGTSGSCEQYF. For the CDR3, the DNA is TGTGCCAGCAGCCCGGGGACTAGCGGGAGTTGCGAGCAGTACTTC.

The table lists this clonotype with many counts. This chain links TRBV7-9 with TRBJ2-1; tentatively, D is TRBD2 (5 bases). This CDR3 has 10 amino acids. Germline V gives CDR1 SEHNR, CDR2 FQNEAQ (reference sequence). Trimming left V 10 bases short and J 6 bases short, with 7 bases between. The CDR3 is CATAGNEQFF. For the CDR3, the DNA is TGTGCCACCGCGGGCAATGAGCAGTTCTTC.

In this sample, this clonotype turned up a few times. The rearrangement joins TRBV27 to TRBJ2-1; the D gene could be TRBD1 or TRBD2 (6 bases each). Germline V gives CDR1 MNHEY, CDR2 SMNVEV (reference sequence). The V and J ends lost 3 bases and 3 bases respectively, with 9 bases between them. The CDR3 is 14 residues long. Written as DNA, the CDR3 is TGTGCCAGCAGTTTCCGGGGGCTCTACAATGAGCAGTTCTTC. The encoded protein is CASSFRGLYNEQFF.

As regards this clonotype: A single base separates this from a much larger clone, so it may be a read error. V and J are TRBV9 and TRBJ2-7, with 9 bases matching TRBD1. The CDR3 spans 14 residues. The germline gives CDR1 SGDLS, CDR2 YYNGEE. The chain's CDR3 is CASSGRQGGYEQCF. DNA of the CDR3: TGTGCCAGCAGCGGCCGACAGGGGGGATACGAGCAGTGCTTC.

There are many counts of this clonotype. This rearrangement joins TRBV5-1 to TRBJ2-7; a possible D gene is TRBD1 (6 bases). Deletions cut 4 bases from V and 1 base from J, with 12 bases between. The CDR3 spans 14 residues. The germline V gene encodes CDR1 SGHRS and CDR2 YFSETQ. The CDR3 sequence is CASSTGQLSYEQYF. CDR3 sequence (DNA): TGCGCCAGCAGCACCGGACAGCTTTCCTACGAGCAGTACTTC. Filled out from reference TRBV5-1 and TRBJ2-7, the complete variable domain reads KAGVTQTPRYLIKTRGQQVTLSCSPISGHRSVSWYQQTPGQGLQFLFEYFSETQRNKGNFPGRFSGRQFSNSRSEMNVSTLELGDSALYLCASSTGQLSYEQYFGPGTRLTVT.

This clonotype was recorded many times. This chain links TRBV7-9 with TRBJ2-5; TRBD1 might be the D (6 bases). Germline CDR1 and CDR2: SEHNR and FQNEAQ (reference sequence). V dropped 2 bases and J dropped 2 bases, with 12 bases sitting between them. CDR3 length: 15 amino acids. The CDR3 here is CASSLNRDNQETQYF. CDR3 in DNA: TGTGCCAGCAGCTTAAATAGGGACAATCAAGAGACCCAGTACTTC.

About this clonotype itself: Since the CDR3 does not end with the conserved phenylalanine or tryptophan, this likely comes from a read error. The J gene is TRBJ2-5, the V gene TRBV6-6; 13 bases fit TRBD2. Trimming took 0 bases from V and 2 from J; bases not matched to a gene: 3. The germline gives CDR1 MNHNY, CDR2 SVGAGI (reference sequence). This CDR3 spans 17 amino acids. CDR3 bases: TGTGCCAGCAGTTACTCGCCGGGACTAGCGGGACAAGAGACCCAGTACTCC. Translation gives CASSYSPGLAGQETQYS.

Ten or more counts support this clonotype. The V call is TRBV11-2, the J call TRBJ1-2; no definite D call. V dropped 5 bases and J dropped 2 bases, with 9 bases sitting between them. Germline assignment: CDR1 SGHAT and CDR2 FQNNGV. The CDR3 contains 13 residues. CDR3 sequence (DNA): TGTGCCAGCAGCCTTACGGAGAACTATGGCTACACCTTC. Residues: CASSLTENYGYTF. Full variable domain (outside the CDR3, taken from reference TRBV11-2 and TRBJ1-2): EAGVAQSPRYKIIEKRQSVAFWCNPISGHATLYWYQQILGQGPKLLIQFQNNGVVDDSQLPKDRFSAERLKGVDSTLKIQPAKLEDSAVYLCASSLTENYGYTFGSGTRLTVV.

On this clonotype: A much more abundant neighbour one base away suggests this may be a read error. Lacking the conserved final phenylalanine or tryptophan, this CDR3 likely reflects a read error. The chain has TRBV14 and TRBJ2-3; the D is unclear. Germline V lookup: CDR1 SGHDN, CDR2 FVKESK. The V and J ends lost 0 bases and 2 bases respectively, with 3 bases between them. The CDR3 has 13 amino acids. Here the CDR3 reads CASSQEATDTQYL. The CDR3, as DNA: TGTGCCAGCAGCCAAGAGGCCACAGATACGCAGTATCTT.